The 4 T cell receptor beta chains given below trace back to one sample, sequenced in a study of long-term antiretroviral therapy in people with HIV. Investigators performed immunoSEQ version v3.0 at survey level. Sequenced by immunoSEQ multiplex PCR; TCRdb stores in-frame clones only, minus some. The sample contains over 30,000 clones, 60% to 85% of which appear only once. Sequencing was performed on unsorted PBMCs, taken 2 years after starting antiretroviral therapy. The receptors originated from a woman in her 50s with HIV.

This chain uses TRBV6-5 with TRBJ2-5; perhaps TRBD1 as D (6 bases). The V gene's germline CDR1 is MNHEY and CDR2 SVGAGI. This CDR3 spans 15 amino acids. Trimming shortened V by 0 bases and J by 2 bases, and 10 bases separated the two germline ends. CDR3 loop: CASSYSGGQQETQYF. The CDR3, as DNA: TGTGCCAGCAGTTACTCAGGGGGACAACAAGAGACCCAGTACTTC.

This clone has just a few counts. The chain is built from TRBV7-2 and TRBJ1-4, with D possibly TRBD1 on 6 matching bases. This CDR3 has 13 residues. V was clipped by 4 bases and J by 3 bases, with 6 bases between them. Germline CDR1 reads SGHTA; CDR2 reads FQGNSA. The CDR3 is CASSYRANEKLFF. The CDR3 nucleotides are TGTGCCAGCAGCTACAGGGCTAATGAAAAACTGTTTTTT.

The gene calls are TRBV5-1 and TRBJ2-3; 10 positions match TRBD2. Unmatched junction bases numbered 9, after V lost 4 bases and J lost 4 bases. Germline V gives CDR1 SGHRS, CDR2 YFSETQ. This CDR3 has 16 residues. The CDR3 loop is CASSRGLSGGSDTQYF. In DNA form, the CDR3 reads TGCGCCAGCAGCCGGGGCCTTAGCGGGGGGTCAGATACGCAGTATTTT. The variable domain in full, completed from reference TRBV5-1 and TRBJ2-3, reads KAGVTQTPRYLIKTRGQQVTLSCSPISGHRSVSWYQQTPGQGLQFLFEYFSETQRNKGNFPGRFSGRQFSNSRSEMNVSTLELGDSALYLCASSRGLSGGSDTQYFGPGTRLTVL.

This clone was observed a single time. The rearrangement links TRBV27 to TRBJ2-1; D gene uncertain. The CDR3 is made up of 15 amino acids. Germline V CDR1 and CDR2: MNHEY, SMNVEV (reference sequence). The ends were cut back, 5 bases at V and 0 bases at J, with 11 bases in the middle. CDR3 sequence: CASSPDVGSYNEQFF. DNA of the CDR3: TGTGCCAGCAGTCCCGACGTAGGCTCCTACAATGAGCAGTTCTTC.